Listed here are 6 T cell receptor beta chains from one sample, sequenced in a study of blood T cell repertoires in COVID-19 (dated by TCRdb to 2018 to 2020). The method behind the library was the immunoSEQ multiplex PCR assay. The immuneACCESS repertoire file appears here via TCRdb, limited to in-frame rearrangements. These files lack a portion of the clones; in checked studies, under half of the deficit traces to unresolved V genes, and the cause of the others is not known. A total of 150,000 to 200,000 clones appear in this sample, more than 90% of them only once. 18% of the sample is in the top ten clones. The sample consisted of peripheral blood. The receptor set was obtained from a man aged 60-69 years with active or convalescent COVID-19.

This sequence joins TRBV5-4 and TRBJ2-5, with 8 bases that match TRBD2. The V segment lost 0 bases and the J segment 5 bases; nucleotides outside the gene matches: 6. The V gene's germline CDR1 is SGHNT and CDR2 YYREEE (reference sequence). The CDR3 is 15 residues long. The CDR3 reads CASSLGAGVRETQYF. CDR3 coding DNA: TGTGCCAGCAGCTTGGGAGCGGGAGTCAGGGAGACCCAGTACTTC. The whole variable domain, filled in from reference TRBV5-4 and TRBJ2-5, reads ETGVTQSPTHLIKTRGQQVTLRCSSQSGHNTVSWYQQALGQGPQFIFQYYREEENGRGNFPPRFSGLQFPNYSSELNVNALELDDSALYLCASSLGAGVRETQYFGPGTRLLVL.

This clone came up a few times. The chain has TRBV24-1 and TRBJ1-5; D unclear. The CDR3 extends over 14 amino acids. V lost 3 bases, J lost 6 bases, and 11 bases lay in between. Per germline, CDR1 KGHDR and CDR2 SFDVKD. The CDR3 loop reads CATSDRRSGQPQHF. The CDR3 DNA follows: TGTGCCACCAGTGATAGGAGGTCCGGTCAGCCCCAGCATTTT.

The chain carries TRBV5-5 and TRBJ1-1, with a weak D call TRBD1 (6 bases). Germline values: CDR1 SGHKS, CDR2 YYEKEE (reference sequence). V was shortened by 4 bases and J by 7 bases, with 17 bases between the two germline ends. CDR3 length: 14 residues. CDR3 coding DNA: TGTGCCAGCAGCCCTCGGACAGAGACCTTTGAAGCTTTCTTT. Amino acids: CASSPRTETFEAFF. The complete variable domain, with remaining parts taken from reference TRBV5-5 and TRBJ1-1, reads DAGVTQSPTHLIKTRGQQVTLRCSPISGHKSVSWYQQVLGQGPQFIFQYYEKEERGRGNFPDRFSARQFPNYSSELNVNALLLGDSALYLCASSPRTETFEAFFGQGTRLTVV.

This chain uses TRBV7-2 with TRBJ2-5; 7 bases are a match to TRBD1. The CDR3 has 16 amino acids. Germline lookup yields CDR1 SGHTA and CDR2 FQGNSA. Trimming took 1 base from V and 3 from J; bases not matched to a gene: 8. The CDR3 reads CASSLGGTATKETQYF. CDR3 nucleotides: TGTGCCAGCAGCTTAGGAGGGACAGCCACTAAAGAGACCCAGTACTTC.

The chain has TRBV7-8 and TRBJ2-5, with D maybe TRBD2 (5 bases). Germline V gene data show CDR1 as SGHVS and CDR2 as FQNEAQ. The CDR3 loop spans 15 amino acids. V was pared by 3 bases and J by 1 base, with 12 bases between. The DNA for the CDR3 is TGTGCCAGCAGCTTTCCTACTAGGGTCCAAGAGACCCAGTACTTC. It encodes CASSFPTRVQETQYF.

V and J are TRBV4-2 and TRBJ2-1; tentatively, D is TRBD2 (6 bases). The CDR3 length is 16 residues. The germline V gene has CDR1 LGHNA and CDR2 YNFKEQ. V gave up 1 base and J gave up 3 bases, with 13 bases separating them. CDR3 nucleotides: TGTGCCAGCAGCCAAGCGGCGGGAACGGTCTACAATGAGCAGTTCTTC. Its protein is CASSQAAGTVYNEQFF.